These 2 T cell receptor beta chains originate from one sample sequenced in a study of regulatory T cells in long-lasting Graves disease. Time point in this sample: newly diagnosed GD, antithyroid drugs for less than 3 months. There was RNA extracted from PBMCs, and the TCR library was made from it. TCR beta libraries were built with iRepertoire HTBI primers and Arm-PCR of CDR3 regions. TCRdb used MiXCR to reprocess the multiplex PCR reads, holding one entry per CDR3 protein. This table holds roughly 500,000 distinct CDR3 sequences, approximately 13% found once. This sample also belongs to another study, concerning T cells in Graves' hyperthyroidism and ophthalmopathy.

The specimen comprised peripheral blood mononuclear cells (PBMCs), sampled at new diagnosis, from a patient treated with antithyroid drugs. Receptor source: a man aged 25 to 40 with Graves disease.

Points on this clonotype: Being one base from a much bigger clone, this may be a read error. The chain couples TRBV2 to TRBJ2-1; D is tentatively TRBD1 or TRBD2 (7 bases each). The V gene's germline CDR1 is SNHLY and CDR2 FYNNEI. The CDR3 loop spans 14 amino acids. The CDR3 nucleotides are TGTGCCAGCAGTGACAGGGGGGGGACGTATGAGCAGTCCTTC. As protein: CASSDRGGTYEQSF.

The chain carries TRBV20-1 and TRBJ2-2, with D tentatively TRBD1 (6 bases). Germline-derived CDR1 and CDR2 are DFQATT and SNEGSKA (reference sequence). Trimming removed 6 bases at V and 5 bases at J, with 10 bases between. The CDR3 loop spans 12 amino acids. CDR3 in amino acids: CSARTATGELFF. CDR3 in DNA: TGCAGTGCCCGGACAGCAACCGGGGAGCTGTTTTTT.